The 20 T cell receptor beta chains in this list originate from one sample, sequenced in a study of OX40 agonist ivuxolimab in advanced cancers. The data were produced by immunoSEQ multiplex PCR, yet TCRdb's version contains in-frame clones alone and is incomplete. The sample lists about 48,000 clones; more than 85% were seen once. This specimen consisted of CD4+ or CD8+ T cells sorted from blood, obtained in a trial of the OX40 agonist ivuxolimab. Every receptor here comes from an adult with an advanced solid tumor such as melanoma, head and neck, liver or kidney cancer.

This chain connects TRBV5-1 to TRBJ2-5; 11 nucleotides line up with TRBD2. The CDR3 runs 15 residues. Germline loops: CDR1 SGHRS, CDR2 YFSETQ. V lost 5 bases and J lost 5; bases outside the gene matches: 8. The CDR3 bases are TGCGCCAGCAGATTAGCGGGGGGGCAGTTGGAGACCCAGTACTTC. Its translation: CASRLAGGQLETQYF.

This clone appeared once. This sequence joins TRBV27 and TRBJ1-5; the D is unclear. The CDR3 has 11 amino acids. Trimming took off 5 bases at V and 7 bases at J, with 6 bases between the two ends. Germline CDR1 reads MNHEY; CDR2 reads SMNVEV (reference sequence). CDR3: CASSPSQPQHF. DNA for the CDR3: TGTGCCAGCAGTCCGTCCCAGCCCCAGCATTTT.

The genes are TRBV2 and TRBJ2-1; 7 bases align to TRBD2. CDR3 length equals 13 residues. The ends lost 9 bases at V and 8 bases at J; junction bases unmatched: 10. Germline-derived CDR1 and CDR2 are SNHLY and FYNNEI. The CDR3 DNA reads as TGTGCCAGTATGACTAGCCCTCCCGATGAGCAGTTCTTC. Its protein product is CASMTSPPDEQFF.

V and J are TRBV19 and TRBJ2-7; D may be TRBD1 (6 bases). Between the trimmed V and J ends, which lost 5 bases and 4 bases, there was a span of 18 bases. CDR1 is LNHDA and CDR2 is SQIVND in the germline V gene (reference sequence). The CDR3 consists of 15 residues. CDR3 nucleotide sequence: TGTGCCAGTAGTCTCTTCTCCGGGACATCGTACGAGCAGTACTTC. Translation gives CASSLFSGTSYEQYF.

J is TRBJ2-7 and V is TRBV5-1; either TRBD1 or TRBD2 may supply D (5 bases each). Germline V gene lookup returns CDR1 SGHRS and CDR2 YFSETQ. Trimming removed 0 bases from V and 2 bases from J, with 9 bases in between. The CDR3 totals 14 residues. The CDR3 reads CASSLDGDAYEQYF. The CDR3 coding sequence is TGCGCCAGCAGCTTGGATGGGGACGCCTACGAGCAGTACTTC. The whole variable domain, remainder taken from reference TRBV5-1 and TRBJ2-7, is KAGVTQTPRYLIKTRGQQVTLSCSPISGHRSVSWYQQTPGQGLQFLFEYFSETQRNKGNFPGRFSGRQFSNSRSEMNVSTLELGDSALYLCASSLDGDAYEQYFGPGTRLTVT.

The J gene is TRBJ1-5, the V gene TRBV27; D uncertain. Trimming stripped 5 bases from V and 1 base from J, with 6 bases between. Germline loops: CDR1 MNHEY, CDR2 SMNVEV (reference sequence). The CDR3 loop spans 13 amino acids. The CDR3 spells CASSVQSNQPQHF. CDR3 bases: TGTGCCAGCAGTGTTCAGAGCAATCAGCCCCAGCATTTT.

This chain uses TRBV7-2 with TRBJ1-5; D perhaps matches TRBD1 (6 bases). The germline V gene has CDR1 SGHTA and CDR2 FQGNSA. V was shortened by 1 base and J by 9 bases, with 7 bases between the two germline ends. The CDR3 loop spans 12 amino acids. The CDR3: CASSLVGGPQHF. As DNA, the CDR3 is TGTGCCAGCAGCTTAGTAGGGGGGCCCCAGCATTTT.

The V call is TRBV7-9, the J call TRBJ1-4, with D unresolved. The CDR3 length is 16 residues. From germline, CDR1 is SEHNR and CDR2 FQNEAQ (reference sequence). The V and J ends lost 5 bases and 8 bases respectively, with 21 bases between them. Here the CDR3 reads CASSPPGSVRREKLFF. CDR3 bases: TGTGCCAGCAGCCCCCCTGGCTCGGTGCGGAGGGAAAAACTGTTTTTT.

This clone turned up a few times. The V gene is TRBV7-9, the J gene TRBJ2-3, with TRBD2 as a possible D gene (6 bases). Germline loops: CDR1 SEHNR, CDR2 FQNEAQ (reference sequence). The CDR3 has 13 residues. V lost 6 bases to trimming and J lost 3 bases, with 10 bases between them. CDR3 DNA sequence: TGTGCCAGCAGTGAGGGAGGAACAGATACGCAGTATTTT. Translation gives CASSEGGTDTQYF.

The J gene is TRBJ2-7, the V gene TRBV5-6; D ambiguous. Trimming cost V 7 bases and J 6 bases, with 17 bases left between them. The length of the CDR3 is 13 residues. Germline V gives CDR1 SGHDT, CDR2 YYEEEE. The CDR3 protein is CASGKIPSFEQYF. The CDR3 nucleotides read TGTGCCAGCGGGAAAATCCCCTCGTTCGAGCAGTACTTC.

The rearrangement joins TRBV9 to TRBJ2-3; 10 bases are a match to TRBD2. Per germline, CDR1 SGDLS and CDR2 YYNGEE. Losses at the gene ends were 3 bases for V and 8 bases for J; bases not matched to a gene: 6. This CDR3 spans 14 amino acids. The CDR3: CASSGSGGPGTQYF. CDR3 nucleotide sequence: TGTGCCAGCAGCGGTAGCGGGGGGCCGGGTACGCAGTATTTT. Drawing the rest from reference TRBV9 and TRBJ2-3, the complete variable domain is DSGVTQTPKHLITATGQRVTLRCSPRSGDLSVYWYQQSLDQGLQFLIQYYNGEERAKGNILERFSAQQFPDLHSELNLSSLELGDSALYFCASSGSGGPGTQYFGPGTRLTVL.

The chain carries TRBV14 and TRBJ2-5, with D uncertain. With 2 bases removed from V and 5 bases from J, the gap between germline ends came to 9 bases. The CDR3 contains 13 residues. CDR1 SGHDN and CDR2 FVKESK come from the germline V gene. CDR3 in DNA: TGTGCCAGCAGCCAATTAATCTGGGAGACCCAGTACTTC. Translation gives CASSQLIWETQYF. Combining the CDR3 with reference TRBV14 and TRBJ2-5 gives the whole variable domain EAGVTQFPSHSVIEKGQTVTLRCDPISGHDNLYWYRRVMGKEIKFLLHFVKESKQDESGMPNNRFLAERTGGTYSTLKVQPAELEDSGVYFCASSQLIWETQYFGPGTRLLVL.

V usage is TRBV6-5 and J usage is TRBJ2-3; 10 nucleotides match TRBD1. The CDR3 contains 15 residues. Germline V lookup: CDR1 MNHEY, CDR2 SVGAGI. The ends lost 7 bases at V and 1 base at J; junction bases unmatched: 5. CDR3 sequence reads: CASTETGGGTDTQYF. The CDR3 bases are TGTGCCAGCACCGAGACAGGGGGCGGCACAGATACGCAGTATTTT.

The V gene is TRBV13, the J gene TRBJ2-2; TRBD2 might be the D (5 bases). Germline CDR1 reads PRHDT; CDR2 reads FYEKMQ (reference sequence). This CDR3 spans 15 amino acids. Trimming removed 5 bases at V and 9 bases at J, with 19 bases between. As DNA, the CDR3 is TGTGCCAGCAGCCCGGACTGGATGCTTAACCGGGAGCTGTTTTTT. This codes for CASSPDWMLNRELFF.

The chain joins TRBV10-1 to TRBJ2-3; 8 nucleotides agree with TRBD2. J gave up 5 bases and V 8 bases, and 21 bases lay outside the gene matches. The CDR3 sequence is 18 residues long. Germline CDR1 and CDR2: WNHNN and SYGVQD (reference sequence). CDR3 loop: CASREGLGGRMEEDTQYF. Here the CDR3 DNA reads TGCGCCAGCCGGGAGGGCTTAGGGGGGAGGATGGAGGAAGATACGCAGTATTTT.

The J gene is TRBJ2-7, the V gene TRBV4-1, with D unclear. Trimming took off 2 bases at V and 6 bases at J, with 11 bases between the two ends. The CDR3 spans 13 residues. The germline V gene has CDR1 MGHRA and CDR2 YSYEKL. CDR3 bases: TGCGCCAGCAGCCAATCGGATCAGCCCGAGCAGTACTTC. Translation: CASSQSDQPEQYF.

V and J are TRBV30 and TRBJ2-1, with a weak D call TRBD2 (5 bases). Germline V gene lookup returns CDR1 GTSNPN and CDR2 SVGIG (reference sequence). Trimming took off 4 bases at V and 3 bases at J, with 10 bases between the two ends. The CDR3 loop spans 13 amino acids. CDR3 sequence: CAWIERNYNEQFF. CDR3 sequence (DNA): TGTGCCTGGATTGAGCGGAACTACAATGAGCAGTTCTTC.

The sample holds one count of this clone. The V gene is TRBV4-1, the J gene TRBJ1-6; 7 bases agree with TRBD1. Germline CDR1 reads MGHRA; CDR2 reads YSYEKL. With V trimmed by 0 bases and J by 0 bases, 5 bases remained unmatched. The CDR3 has 18 residues. CDR3 region: CASSQDIAGGSYNSPLHF. The CDR3 region has the DNA TGCGCCAGCAGCCAAGATATTGCAGGGGGCTCCTATAATTCACCCCTCCACTTT.

The chain employs TRBV4-1 and TRBJ2-7; the D gene is possibly TRBD1 (6 bases). Trimming took 5 bases from V and 2 from J, leaving 16 bases between them. There are 15 residues in the CDR3. Germline assignment: CDR1 MGHRA and CDR2 YSYEKL. The CDR3 sequence: CASSVPGTSPYEQYF. The DNA of the CDR3 is TGCGCCAGCAGCGTCCCCGGGACATCGCCCTACGAGCAGTACTTC.

This chain joins TRBV5-4 and TRBJ1-3; TRBD1 is a possible D gene (6 bases). With 0 bases removed from V and 2 bases from J, the gap between germline ends came to 9 bases. The CDR3 covers 15 residues. Germline CDR1 and CDR2: SGHNT and YYREEE (reference sequence). The CDR3 reads CASSLGAGAGNTIYF. Written as DNA, the CDR3 is TGTGCCAGCAGCTTGGGTGCAGGGGCTGGAAACACCATATATTTT.